This TCR beta chain was recovered during a study of blood T cell repertoires in COVID-19. The overall study: COVID-19 samples, acute and convalescent, were from the United States, Italy and Spain.

Profiled with immunoSEQ multiplex PCR; TCRdb holds only in-frame clones, not every one. The table lists under 200,000 clones, approximately 86% of them singletons. The ends were cut back, 2 bases at V and 4 bases at J, with 8 bases in the middle. Germline lookup yields CDR1 MNHEY and CDR2 SVGAGI. This CDR3 region has 13 residues. The origin of this receptor is a woman in her fifties or sixties with acute COVID-19. Sequencing input: PBMCs or T cells enriched from blood (not recorded which). V gene TRBV6-5 combines with J gene TRBJ1-2; D possibly corresponds to TRBD1 (6 bases). The CDR3 protein is CASSYGTRYGYTF. The CDR3 DNA reads as TGTGCCAGCAGTTACGGGACACGCTATGGCTACACCTTC.